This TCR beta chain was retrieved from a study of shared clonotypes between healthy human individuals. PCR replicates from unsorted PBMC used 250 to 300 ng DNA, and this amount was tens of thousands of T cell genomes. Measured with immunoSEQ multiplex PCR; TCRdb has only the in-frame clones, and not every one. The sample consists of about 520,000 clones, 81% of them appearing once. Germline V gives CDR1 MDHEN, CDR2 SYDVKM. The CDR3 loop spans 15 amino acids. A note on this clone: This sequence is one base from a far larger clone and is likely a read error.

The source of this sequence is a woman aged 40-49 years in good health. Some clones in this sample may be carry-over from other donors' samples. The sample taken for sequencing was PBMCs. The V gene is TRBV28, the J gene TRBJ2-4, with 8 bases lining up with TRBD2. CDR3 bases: TGTGCCAGCAGGACTTTTAGCGGGAACAAAGACATTCAGTACTTC. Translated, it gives CASRTFSGNKDIQYF.